The 25 T cell receptor beta chains in this list originate from one sample, sequenced in a study of cytomegalovirus exposure and HLA in healthy donors. PCR employed 60 Vbeta and 13 Jbeta primers. Clones were read by immunoSEQ multiplex PCR, and TCRdb kept only the in-frame ones, dropping some. Of 70,000 to 90,000 clones detected, 65% to 70% appear once; the ten largest clones hold less than 25%. Sequencing was performed on PBMCs. The source is a man aged 35 to 55 in good health and CMV-seropositive.

The J gene is TRBJ2-3, the V gene TRBV5-4, with 8 positions matching TRBD1. The trim removed 0 bases at V and 5 bases at J, leaving 11 bases unmatched. Germline V CDR1 and CDR2: SGHNT, YYREEE (reference sequence). The CDR3 runs to 17 residues. CDR3 amino acids: CASSLDFATGAEDTQYF. For the CDR3, the DNA is TGTGCCAGCAGCTTGGATTTCGCGACAGGGGCGGAAGATACGCAGTATTTT.

This rearrangement joins TRBV5-6 to TRBJ2-1; 8 bases are shared with TRBD2. The CDR3 has 14 residues. J gave up 7 bases and V 0 bases, and 3 bases lay outside the gene matches. Looked up from germline, CDR1 is SGHDT and CDR2 is YYEEEE. The CDR3 here is CASSLVAGFNEQFF. Written as DNA, the CDR3 is TGTGCCAGCAGCTTGGTAGCGGGGTTTAATGAGCAGTTCTTC.

The sample holds a few counts of this clone. V is TRBV15 and J is TRBJ2-3, with 8 bases matching TRBD1. Germline CDR1 and CDR2: LNHNV and YYDKDF (reference sequence). Unmatched junction bases numbered 14, after V lost 9 bases and J lost 0 bases. This CDR3 is built from 17 residues. The CDR3 here is CATRPGQDSSSTDTQYF. The CDR3 DNA reads as TGTGCCACACGACCGGGACAGGACTCTTCTAGCACAGATACGCAGTATTTT. Full variable domain (rest looked up from reference TRBV15 and TRBJ2-3): DAMVIQNPRYQVTQFGKPVTLSCSQTLNHNVMYWYQQKSSQAPKLLFHYYDKDFNNEADTPDNFQSRRPNTSFCFLDIRSPGLGDTAMYLCATRPGQDSSSTDTQYFGPGTRLTVL.

This chain links TRBV6-1 with TRBJ2-7; 12 bases map to TRBD1. The CDR3 has 17 amino acids. CDR1 is MNHNS and CDR2 is SASEGT in the germline V gene. V lost 7 bases and J lost 6; bases outside the gene matches: 16. The CDR3: CASTEQPTRDRGLEQYF. DNA of the CDR3: TGTGCCAGCACTGAGCAACCTACGCGGGACAGGGGGCTCGAGCAGTACTTC.

The V call is TRBV2, the J call TRBJ1-6; TRBD1 is a possible D gene (5 bases). CDR1 and CDR2 from the germline V gene are SNHLY and FYNNEI. The CDR3 has 14 residues. The V end lost 4 bases, the J end lost 7 bases, and 11 bases lay between the germline ends. CDR3 in DNA: TGTGCCAGCAGTGTGACAGTTAAAAATTCACCCCTCCACTTT. Its translation is CASSVTVKNSPLHF.

In this sample, this clone turned up a few times. This chain connects TRBV5-1 to TRBJ1-6; TRBD1 matches at 8 bases. Per the germline V gene, CDR1 is SGHRS and CDR2 is YFSETQ. The CDR3 length is 14 residues. J lost 6 bases, V lost 4 bases, and 3 bases had no gene match. CDR3 nucleotide sequence: TGCGCCAGCAGCCTGGGACAGGTTAATTCACCCCTCCACTTT. This translates into CASSLGQVNSPLHF.

There are a few counts of this clone. The rearrangement joins TRBV7-9 to TRBJ2-2; D is uncertain. V was shortened by 3 bases and J by 5 bases, with 7 bases between the two germline ends. The CDR3 consists of 13 residues. From germline, CDR1 is SEHNR and CDR2 FQNEAQ (reference sequence). The chain's CDR3 is CASSFPFTGELFF. CDR3 nucleotides: TGTGCCAGCAGCTTCCCTTTTACCGGGGAGCTGTTTTTT. Using reference TRBV7-9 and TRBJ2-2 for the parts outside the CDR3, the full variable domain is DTGVSQNPRHKITKRGQNVTFRCDPISEHNRLYWYRQTLGQGPEFLTYFQNEAQLEKSRLLSDRFSAERPKGSFSTLEIQRTEQGDSAMYLCASSFPFTGELFFGEGSRLTVL.

V is TRBV5-6 and J is TRBJ2-1, with a weak D call TRBD2 (5 bases). Germline V gene sequence: CDR1 SGHDT, CDR2 YYEEEE. The CDR3 sequence is 12 residues long. Trimming removed 1 base from V and 8 bases from J, with 7 bases in between. CDR3 in amino acids: CASSLTGDEQFF. CDR3 coding DNA: TGTGCCAGCAGCTTGACCGGGGATGAGCAGTTCTTC.

The chain couples TRBV5-6 to TRBJ1-5; tentative D call: TRBD1 (5 bases). The CDR3 contains 13 residues. V was clipped by 4 bases and J by 4 bases, with 9 bases between them. Germline V lookup: CDR1 SGHDT, CDR2 YYEEEE. As DNA, the CDR3 is TGTGCCAGCAGCGCAGGGCGGAATCAGCCCCAGCATTTT. The encoded protein is CASSAGRNQPQHF. Using reference TRBV5-6 and TRBJ1-5 for the parts outside the CDR3, the full variable domain is DAGVTQSPTHLIKTRGQQVTLRCSPKSGHDTVSWYQQALGQGPQFIFQYYEEEERQRGNFPDRFSGHQFPNYSSELNVNALLLGDSALYLCASSAGRNQPQHFGDGTRLSIL.

The V and J genes are TRBV6-6 and TRBJ2-6; D unresolved. Germline CDR1 reads MNHNY; CDR2 reads SVGAGI (reference sequence). The CDR3 is 15 amino acids. V was pared by 8 bases and J by 0 bases, with 11 bases between. The CDR3: CASANLNSGANVLTF. The DNA for the CDR3 is TGTGCCAGCGCGAATCTCAACTCTGGGGCCAACGTCCTGACTTTC.

This rearrangement joins TRBV5-1 to TRBJ1-1; TRBD1 agrees at 11 bases. The germline V gene has CDR1 SGHRS and CDR2 YFSETQ. Trimming cost V 5 bases and J 8 bases; bases outside gene matches: 11. This CDR3 contains 15 residues. The CDR3 coding sequence is TGCGCCAGCAGAGAAGATGGACAGGGGGCGGAGGAAGCTTTCTTT. Amino acid sequence: CASREDGQGAEEAFF.

The sample holds one count of this clone. The V call is TRBV5-1, the J call TRBJ2-2; 7 bases are shared with TRBD2. The length of the CDR3 is 15 residues. Germline V gives CDR1 SGHRS, CDR2 YFSETQ. V lost 2 bases, J lost 4 bases, and 5 bases stayed unmatched. DNA of the CDR3: TGCGCCAGCAGCTTCCAGCGGGGTGTCACCGGGGAGCTGTTTTTT. Translated, it gives CASSFQRGVTGELFF.

This clone occurred once. The rearrangement links TRBV5-1 to TRBJ2-5, with TRBD1 identical over 8 bases. Germline V gives CDR1 SGHRS, CDR2 YFSETQ. Trimming cost V 5 bases and J 3 bases; bases outside gene matches: 9. The CDR3 has 15 residues. CDR3 nucleotide sequence: TGCGCCAGCAGTTCAAGCACGACAGGGGAAGAGACCCAGTACTTC. Protein: CASSSSTTGEETQYF.

The rearrangement links TRBV5-1 to TRBJ1-2; D perhaps matches TRBD1 (6 bases). Trimming cost V 2 bases and J 5 bases, with 13 bases left between them. The CDR3 has 14 amino acids. CDR1 and CDR2 (germline): SGHRS, YFSETQ. The CDR3 DNA is TGCGCCAGCAGCTTTGGGGGGGCGACGTATGGCTACACCTTC. It codes for CASSFGGATYGYTF.

The chain's CDR3 is CASSNPRDNTYEQYF. The CDR3 DNA sequence: TGTGCCAGCTCAAACCCCCGGGACAACACCTACGAGCAGTACTTC. The rearrangement links TRBV18 to TRBJ2-7, with D possibly TRBD1 on 6 matching bases. The CDR3 extends over 15 amino acids. Germline V lookup: CDR1 KGHSH, CDR2 LQKENI. Trimming cost V 5 bases and J 2 bases, with 16 bases left between them.

The chain carries TRBV9 and TRBJ1-3; 8 nucleotides agree with TRBD1. CDR1 SGDLS and CDR2 YYNGEE come from the germline V gene. The J segment lost 3 bases and the V segment lost 2 bases, leaving 4 bases of the junction unmatched. The length of the CDR3 is 15 residues. CDR3 DNA: TGTGCCAGCAGCGTTCAGGGGGCCGGTGGAAACACCATATATTTT. It codes for CASSVQGAGGNTIYF. The whole variable domain, filled in from reference TRBV9 and TRBJ1-3, reads DSGVTQTPKHLITATGQRVTLRCSPRSGDLSVYWYQQSLDQGLQFLIQYYNGEERAKGNILERFSAQQFPDLHSELNLSSLELGDSALYFCASSVQGAGGNTIYFGEGSWLTVV.

The chain couples TRBV19 to TRBJ1-5; tentatively, D is TRBD1 (5 bases). The CDR3 extends over 13 amino acids. CDR1 and CDR2 from the germline V gene are LNHDA and SQIVND (reference sequence). The V end lost 3 bases, the J end lost 8 bases, and 11 bases lay between the germline ends. This CDR3 is CASSIRGLEPQHF. The CDR3 DNA reads as TGTGCCAGTAGTATTCGGGGGTTGGAGCCCCAGCATTTT.

This clone was counted between two and nine times. This chain joins TRBV7-2 and TRBJ2-3; maybe TRBD2 (6 bases). This CDR3 has 14 amino acids. Per the germline V gene, CDR1 is SGHTA and CDR2 is FQGNSA. Trimming shortened V by 5 bases and J by 6 bases, and 15 bases separated the two germline ends. CDR3 residues: CASSPDPAGDTQYF. The CDR3 region has the DNA TGTGCCAGCAGCCCTGATCCGGCGGGGGATACGCAGTATTTT.

This clone has more than one count but fewer than ten. V gene TRBV6-6 combines with J gene TRBJ2-1; TRBD2 agrees at 13 bases. After removal of 6 bases from V and 9 bases from J, the junction contained 8 bases not matched to a gene. The CDR3 totals 15 residues. In germline, CDR1 is MNHNY, CDR2 SVGAGI (reference sequence). The CDR3 region is CASSLLAGGNTEQFF. The CDR3 DNA reads as TGTGCCAGCAGCCTACTAGCGGGGGGGAACACTGAGCAGTTCTTC.

The CDR3 DNA reads TGTGCCAGCAGCCGTTGGGACAGCCCCTCCTACGAGCAGTACTTC. It translates to CASSRWDSPSYEQYF. The rearrangement uses TRBV13 and TRBJ2-7; 7 positions match TRBD1. J lost 0 bases, V lost 5 bases, and 7 bases had no gene match. The germline V gene encodes CDR1 PRHDT and CDR2 FYEKMQ (reference sequence). The CDR3 totals 15 residues. The entire variable domain, with the rest obtained from reference TRBV13 and TRBJ2-7, is as follows: AAGVIQSPRHLIKEKRETATLKCYPIPRHDTVYWYQQGPGQDPQFLISFYEKMQSDKGSIPDRFSAQQFSDYHSELNMSSLELGDSALYFCASSRWDSPSYEQYFGPGTRLTVT.

The chain has TRBV25-1 and TRBJ2-7; 9 bases align to TRBD1. The CDR3 loop spans 15 amino acids. From germline, CDR1 is MGHDK and CDR2 SYGVNS. The V and J ends lost 4 bases and 3 bases, in that order; junction bases with no gene match: 7. The CDR3 DNA reads as TGTGCCAGCAGTGCCACCGGGACAGGGTTCTACGAGCAGTACTTC. This codes for CASSATGTGFYEQYF.

This chain uses TRBV29-1 with TRBJ2-2; a possible D gene is TRBD2 (5 bases). The CDR3 is made up of 13 amino acids. The germline gives CDR1 SQVTM, CDR2 ANQGSEA. V was trimmed by 4 bases and J by 6 bases, leaving 12 bases between them. For the CDR3, the DNA is TGCAGCGTTGGCGGGTCCGCCGCCGGGGAGCTGTTTTTT. It is translated as CSVGGSAAGELFF.

The rearrangement uses TRBV10-3 and TRBJ2-7, with D possibly being TRBD1 (6 bases). CDR3 size: 15 residues. V was shortened by 4 bases and J by 3 bases, with 16 bases between the two germline ends. CDR1 is ENHRY, CDR2 SYGVKD, per germline. In DNA form, the CDR3 reads TGTGCCATCAGTGGGACTGGCCAGGGGCTCTACGAGCAGTACTTC. Its translation: CAISGTGQGLYEQYF.

This clone was observed once. The V and J genes are TRBV6-5 and TRBJ1-3; D call uncertain. The germline V gene has CDR1 MNHEY and CDR2 SVGAGI. The CDR3 sequence is 15 residues long. V shed 6 bases and J shed 0 bases, with 12 bases lying between them. The CDR3 DNA follows: TGTGCCAGCAGCGTTAGCGGTCGCTCTGGAAACACCATATATTTT. Protein sequence: CASSVSGRSGNTIYF.

The chain uses TRBV27 and TRBJ1-2, with 11 bases lining up with TRBD1. Germline V gene lookup returns CDR1 MNHEY and CDR2 SMNVEV (reference sequence). This CDR3 region has 16 residues. The V segment lost 0 bases and the J segment 4 bases; nucleotides outside the gene matches: 4. Written as DNA, the CDR3 is TGTGCCAGCAGTTTATCTAGGACAGGGGGCGTCTATGGCTACACCTTC. Translating gives CASSLSRTGGVYGYTF.